Listed below are T cell receptor beta chains from one sample, sequenced in a study of neurological immune-mediated disorders. TCRdb re-analysed the 5' RACE reads in MiXCR, keeping a single row per CDR3 protein. The table includes 71,000 or so distinct CDR3 sequences, about an eighth detected once. Sequences were obtained from PBMCs. The origin of the receptors is a female donor with HTLV-1-associated myelopathy (HAM/TSP). The CDR3 runs from the conserved cysteine through the conserved F or W. The order of the fields is CDR3 DNA, CDR3 protein, J gene, D gene, V gene, clone size. A D gene is named only where the DNA matches it firmly. Clone sizes are given selectively: once, few, many, or a class where the clone is expanded.

DNA: TGTGCCAGCAGAATCAACAACGGGATCCAAGAGACCCAGTACTTC; CDR3: CASRINNGIQETQYF; J: TRBJ2-5; D: -; V: TRBV2; size: many
DNA: TGTGCCAGCAGCCAACGAATAGACAGCCTTAATGAAAAACTGTTTTTT; CDR3: CASSQRIDSLNEKLFF; J: TRBJ1-4; D: -; V: TRBV5-5; size: many
DNA: TGTGCCAGTAATAGGGGGGGAGCTCTGTATAGCTCCTACAATGAGCAGTTCTTC; CDR3: CASNRGGALYSSYNEQFF; J: TRBJ2-1; D: -; V: TRBV19; size: -
DNA: TGTGCCAGCAGCTTAGTTCGCTGGAGGGATGAGCAGTTCTTC; CDR3: CASSLVRWRDEQFF; J: TRBJ2-1; D: -; V: TRBV7-2; size: many
DNA: TGTGCCAGCAGCCACGGACAGGGGTACAACGTCCTGACTTTC; CDR3: CASSHGQGYNVLTF; J: TRBJ2-6; D: TRBD1; V: TRBV3-1; size: many
DNA: TGTGCCAGCAGCTTAGGGTACGGGAACACTGAAGCTTTCTTT; CDR3: CASSLGYGNTEAFF; J: TRBJ1-1; D: -; V: TRBV7-9; size: many
DNA: TGTGCCACCAGTGACGGACAGGTTTTAGATACGCAGTATTTT; CDR3: CATSDGQVLDTQYF; J: TRBJ2-3; D: TRBD1; V: TRBV24-1; size: many
DNA: TGCAGTGCCAGAGACGGGGGGTTC; CDR3: CSARDGGF; J: TRBJ2-7; D: TRBD2; V: TRBV20-1; size: many
DNA: TGTGCCAGCAGCTTAGAACAGGGGGGTGGCGAGACCCAGTACTTC; CDR3: CASSLEQGGGETQYF; J: TRBJ2-5; D: TRBD1; V: TRBV7-7; size: many
DNA: TGTGCCAGCAGCGTGCAGGATTACAATGAGCAGTTCTTC; CDR3: CASSVQDYNEQFF; J: TRBJ2-1; D: -; V: TRBV9; size: -
DNA: TGTGCCACCAGCGGGGGACTAGCGGCCAGCACAGATACGCAGTATTTT; CDR3: CATSGGLAASTDTQYF; J: TRBJ2-3; D: TRBD2; V: TRBV15; size: many
DNA: TGCAGTTCCCAGGGGGGGACAGTCGGGAGCACAGATACGCAGTATTTT; CDR3: CSSQGGTVGSTDTQYF; J: TRBJ2-3; D: -; V: TRBV20-1; size: -
DNA: TGTGCCAGCAGCTACCTTTACAATGAGCAGTTCTTC; CDR3: CASSYLYNEQFF; J: TRBJ2-1; D: -; V: TRBV7-9; size: many
DNA: TGTGCCAGCAGCCCGGCGAGCGGCACCGGGGAGCTGTTTTTT; CDR3: CASSPASGTGELFF; J: TRBJ2-2; D: -; V: TRBV7-3; size: many
DNA: TGTGCCAGCAGCGACGGACAGACCGTCTATGGCTACACCTTC; CDR3: CASSDGQTVYGYTF; J: TRBJ1-2; D: -; V: TRBV9; size: many
DNA: TGCGCCAGCAGCCGGGACAGTAACACCGGGGAGCTGTTTTTT; CDR3: CASSRDSNTGELFF; J: TRBJ2-2; D: TRBD1; V: TRBV5-1; size: many
DNA: TGTGCCAGCAGCTTCCCGACTACCTTCGGGGAGACCCAGTACTTC; CDR3: CASSFPTTFGETQYF; J: TRBJ2-5; D: -; V: TRBV5-5; size: many
DNA: TGTGCCAGCAGTCGGGTTAGCGTATACAATGAGCAGTTCTTC; CDR3: CASSRVSVYNEQFF; J: TRBJ2-1; D: -; V: TRBV2; size: -
DNA: TGTGCCAGCAGCCAATTCGGGACTAGCGGGGGGGGATCAGATACGCAGTATTTT; CDR3: CASSQFGTSGGGSDTQYF; J: TRBJ2-3; D: TRBD2; V: TRBV4-2; size: many
DNA: TGTGCCAGCAGTTTATCGCCAGTTGCCTACAATGAGCAGTTCTTC; CDR3: CASSLSPVAYNEQFF; J: TRBJ2-1; D: -; V: TRBV27; size: few
DNA: TGTGCCAGCAGTGACCCGGGGGTAGCCCACGAGCAGTACTTC; CDR3: CASSDPGVAHEQYF; J: TRBJ2-7; D: -; V: TRBV2; size: many
DNA: TGCAGCGTTGAGACCGTTATGGACAGCTACACAGATACGCAGTATTTT; CDR3: CSVETVMDSYTDTQYF; J: TRBJ2-3; D: -; V: TRBV29-1; size: few
DNA: TGCGCCAGCAGTTCAGGGGAGCAGTACTTC; CDR3: CASSSGEQYF; J: TRBJ2-7; D: -; V: TRBV10-1; size: many
DNA: TGCGCCAGCAGCTTCAGGGGATTCGAGAACGAGCAGTACTTC; CDR3: CASSFRGFENEQYF; J: TRBJ2-7; D: -; V: TRBV5-1; size: few
DNA: TGCGCCAGCAGCTTGGCGCCTAGCGGGTATTCCTACAATGAGCAGTTCTTC; CDR3: CASSLAPSGYSYNEQFF; J: TRBJ2-1; D: TRBD2; V: TRBV5-1; size: many
DNA: TGTGCCAGCAGTCAAGGACAGGGTACCTACGAGCAGTACTTC; CDR3: CASSQGQGTYEQYF; J: TRBJ2-7; D: TRBD1; V: TRBV2; size: many
DNA: TGCGCCAGCAGCTTGGAAACAGCCGCCAGGCGGAATTCACCCCTCCACTTT; CDR3: CASSLETAARRNSPLHF; J: TRBJ1-6; D: -; V: TRBV5-1; size: -
DNA: TGTGCCAGCAGTTTATTTCAGGTCGGGAACACCGGGGAGCTGTTTTTT; CDR3: CASSLFQVGNTGELFF; J: TRBJ2-2; D: -; V: TRBV28; size: once
DNA: TGTGCCAGCACCCCTCCCGGACTAGCGGGGTCAGATACGCAGTATTTT; CDR3: CASTPPGLAGSDTQYF; J: TRBJ2-3; D: TRBD2; V: TRBV28; size: many
DNA: TGCAGTGCAAACCGGGACGGTAATGAAAAACTGTTTTTT; CDR3: CSANRDGNEKLFF; J: TRBJ1-4; D: -; V: TRBV20-1; size: many
DNA: TGCGCCAGCAGTGCTAGACAGGGACCCACAGATACGCAGTATTTT; CDR3: CASSARQGPTDTQYF; J: TRBJ2-3; D: TRBD1; V: TRBV10-1; size: few
DNA: TGCGCCAGTATCCAGGGGGAAAAACTGTTTTTT; CDR3: CASIQGEKLFF; J: TRBJ1-4; D: -; V: TRBV4-1; size: -
DNA: TGCGCCAGCAGCTTGCAAGACAACAGACGGGATACGCAGTATTTT; CDR3: CASSLQDNRRDTQYF; J: TRBJ2-3; D: -; V: TRBV5-1; size: many
DNA: TGCAGTGCTAGAGTGGGAGGGAGGGAACGAGAATCACCCCTCCACTTT; CDR3: CSARVGGRERESPLHF; J: TRBJ1-6; D: -; V: TRBV20-1; size: many
DNA: TGTGCCAGCAGCTTATTTCGGTACTACGAGCAGTACTTC; CDR3: CASSLFRYYEQYF; J: TRBJ2-7; D: -; V: TRBV11-2; size: many
DNA: TGCGCCAGCAGGCGACTAGCGGGGGGTGAAGAGACCCAGTACTTC; CDR3: CASRRLAGGEETQYF; J: TRBJ2-5; D: TRBD2; V: TRBV5-1; size: few
DNA: TGCAGTGCTAGAGAATTGGGACAGGGGACAGATACGCAGTATTTT; CDR3: CSARELGQGTDTQYF; J: TRBJ2-3; D: TRBD1; V: TRBV20-1; size: -
DNA: TGTGCCAGCAGCTTAGTGGGGGCTAGCGAGCAGTACTTC; CDR3: CASSLVGASEQYF; J: TRBJ2-7; D: -; V: TRBV7-6; size: many
DNA: TGCAGTGCTAGGGGAATCGGAGGGAGTAATGAAAAACTGTTTTTT; CDR3: CSARGIGGSNEKLFF; J: TRBJ1-4; D: -; V: TRBV20-1; size: many
DNA: TGTGCCAGCAGCTGGGGTAGCGGGGGGGCCACAGATACGCAGTATTTT; CDR3: CASSWGSGGATDTQYF; J: TRBJ2-3; D: TRBD2; V: TRBV5-6; size: many
DNA: TGTGCCAGCAGTTACCAGGCTAGTGTGGGAGCTAACACCGGGGAGCTGTTTTTT; CDR3: CASSYQASVGANTGELFF; J: TRBJ2-2; D: -; V: TRBV6-5; size: -
DNA: TGTGCCACCAGTGGGAATGGTCGGGACAGGTGGTACAATGAGCAGTTCTTC; CDR3: CATSGNGRDRWYNEQFF; J: TRBJ2-1; D: TRBD1; V: TRBV24-1; size: many
DNA: TGTGCCAGCAGTTTTGTTCTGGGAAACGAGCAGTACTTC; CDR3: CASSFVLGNEQYF; J: TRBJ2-7; D: -; V: TRBV27; size: many
DNA: TGTGCCAGCAGCTTCACAAGCGGGGGGGCCGACTACGAGCAGTACTTC; CDR3: CASSFTSGGADYEQYF; J: TRBJ2-7; D: TRBD2; V: TRBV7-9; size: many
DNA: TGTGCCAGTAGTTTCGCCTACGAGCAGTACTTC; CDR3: CASSFAYEQYF; J: TRBJ2-7; D: -; V: TRBV19; size: -
DNA: TGCGCCAGCAGTGAGGGGGCCTTAGACGGGCAGTACTTC; CDR3: CASSEGALDGQYF; J: TRBJ2-7; D: -; V: TRBV10-1; size: many
DNA: TGTGCCAGCAGCCAAGGACAGGGGAGATCAGATACGCAGTATTTT; CDR3: CASSQGQGRSDTQYF; J: TRBJ2-3; D: TRBD1; V: TRBV7-6; size: many
DNA: TGCGCCAGCAGCCACGGGGCTAATGAGCAGTTCTTC; CDR3: CASSHGANEQFF; J: TRBJ2-1; D: -; V: TRBV5-1; size: many
DNA: TGTGCCAGCAGCCGGGGAGCGGGGGGACCAACAGATACGCAGTATTTT; CDR3: CASSRGAGGPTDTQYF; J: TRBJ2-3; D: TRBD2; V: TRBV12-3/TRBV12-4; size: -
DNA: TGCAGTGCTAGAGATACTAGCGGGGGCCTTAACACCGGGGAGCTGTTTTTT; CDR3: CSARDTSGGLNTGELFF; J: TRBJ2-2; D: TRBD2; V: TRBV20-1; size: many
DNA: TGCGCCAGCAGCTTGGGGACTAGCGGGGTGGATGAGCAGTTCTTC; CDR3: CASSLGTSGVDEQFF; J: TRBJ2-1; D: TRBD2; V: TRBV5-1; size: many
DNA: TGTGCCAGCAGCCGGAGAGGGTACGCGAACACCGGGGAGCTGTTTTTT; CDR3: CASSRRGYANTGELFF; J: TRBJ2-2; D: -; V: TRBV3-1; size: -
DNA: TGTGCCAGCAGCTTAACAGCGGGATATAATGAGCAGTTCTTC; CDR3: CASSLTAGYNEQFF; J: TRBJ2-1; D: TRBD2; V: TRBV5-6; size: many
DNA: TGTGCCAGCACACCCGGCGGGACAGGGTCATACGAGGAGTACTTC; CDR3: CASTPGGTGSYEEYF; J: TRBJ2-7; D: TRBD1; V: TRBV27; size: -